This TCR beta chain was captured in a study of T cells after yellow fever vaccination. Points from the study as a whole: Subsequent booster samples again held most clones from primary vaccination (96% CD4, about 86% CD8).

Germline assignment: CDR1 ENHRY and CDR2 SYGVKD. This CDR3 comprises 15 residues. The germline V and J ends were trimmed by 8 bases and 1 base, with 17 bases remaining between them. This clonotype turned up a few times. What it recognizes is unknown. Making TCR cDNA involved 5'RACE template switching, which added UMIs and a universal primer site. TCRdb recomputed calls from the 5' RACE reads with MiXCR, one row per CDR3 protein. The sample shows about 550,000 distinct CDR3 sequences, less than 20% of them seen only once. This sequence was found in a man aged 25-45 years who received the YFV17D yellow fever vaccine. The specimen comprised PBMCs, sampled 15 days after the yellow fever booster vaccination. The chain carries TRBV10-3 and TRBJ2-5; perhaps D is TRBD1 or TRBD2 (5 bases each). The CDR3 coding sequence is TGTGCCATCTCTCCGGGGCTAGCAGTCCAAGAGACCCAGTACTTC. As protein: CAISPGLAVQETQYF.